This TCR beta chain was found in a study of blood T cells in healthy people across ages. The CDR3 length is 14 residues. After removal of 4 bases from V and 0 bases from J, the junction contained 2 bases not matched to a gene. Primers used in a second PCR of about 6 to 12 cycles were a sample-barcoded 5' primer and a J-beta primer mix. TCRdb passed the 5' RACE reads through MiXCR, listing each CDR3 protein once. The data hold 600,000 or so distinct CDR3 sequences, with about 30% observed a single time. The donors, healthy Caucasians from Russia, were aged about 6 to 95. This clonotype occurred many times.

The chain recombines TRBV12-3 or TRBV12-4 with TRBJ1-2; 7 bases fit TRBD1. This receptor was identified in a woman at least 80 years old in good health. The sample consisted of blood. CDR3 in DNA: TGTGCCAGCAGTTCGGGACAGACTAACTATGGCTACACCTTC. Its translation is CASSSGQTNYGYTF.